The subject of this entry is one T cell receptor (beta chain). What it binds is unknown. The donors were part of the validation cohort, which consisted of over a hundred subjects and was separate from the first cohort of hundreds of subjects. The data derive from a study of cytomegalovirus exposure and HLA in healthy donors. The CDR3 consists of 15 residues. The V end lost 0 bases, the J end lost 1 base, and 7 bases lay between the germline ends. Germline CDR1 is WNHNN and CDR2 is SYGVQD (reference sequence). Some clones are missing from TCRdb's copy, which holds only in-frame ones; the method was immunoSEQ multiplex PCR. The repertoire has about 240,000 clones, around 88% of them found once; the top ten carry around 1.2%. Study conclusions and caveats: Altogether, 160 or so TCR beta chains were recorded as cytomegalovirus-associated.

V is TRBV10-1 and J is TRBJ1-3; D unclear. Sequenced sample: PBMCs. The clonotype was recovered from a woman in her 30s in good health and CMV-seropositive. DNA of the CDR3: TGCGCCAGCAGTGAGTCGCGGGGATCTGGAAACACCATATATTTT. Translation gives CASSESRGSGNTIYF.